This is a list of T cell receptor beta chains from one sample in a study of blood T cell repertoires in COVID-19. Sequenced by immunoSEQ multiplex PCR; TCRdb stores in-frame clones only, minus some. The sample holds 250,000 or so clones, 86% seen once. The sample taken for sequencing was PBMCs or T cells enriched from blood (not recorded which). The receptors here all came from a woman between 18 and 29 years old who had recovered from COVID-19. CDR3s include the opening cysteine and the closing phenylalanine or tryptophan. The D gene is left open where the match is weak. Rows may omit the clone size; those that give it use once, few, many or a size class.

>TRBV5-4|.|TRBJ1-1|once
TGTGCCAGCAGCTTGCAGGTCCCGGGGACTGAAGCTTTCTTT
CASSLQVPGTEAFF
>TRBV6-5|.|TRBJ1-5|.
TGTGCCAGCAGTTACGGGGGGGCCCAGCCCCAGCATTTT
CASSYGGAQPQHF
>TRBV5-4|.|TRBJ2-7|.
TGTGCCAGCAGCCCAGGGACTGAGCCATCCTACGAGCAGTACTTC
CASSPGTEPSYEQYF
>TRBV12-3/TRBV12-4|.|TRBJ1-5|.
TGTGCCAGCAGTTTTGCGGGAAGACAGCCCCAGCATTTT
CASSFAGRQPQHF
>TRBV19|.|TRBJ1-1|.
TGTGCCACCACAACAGGGAACACTGAAGCTTTCTTT
CATTTGNTEAFF
>TRBV7-9|TRBD1|TRBJ2-5|.
TGTGCCAGCAGCTTAGCTCCGGGACAGGGCCAAGAGACCCAGTACTTC
CASSLAPGQGQETQYF
>TRBV15|TRBD1|TRBJ2-5|.
TGTGCCACCTCGGCGGGGACAGGTCAAGAGACCCAGTACTTC
CATSAGTGQETQYF
>TRBV7-3|TRBD2|TRBJ2-3|.
TGTGCCAGCAGCTTAAGAGCGATTAGCGGGAGTGGTACAGATACGCAGTATTTT
CASSLRAISGSGTDTQYF
>TRBV30|TRBD2|TRBJ2-1|.
TGTGCCTGGAGTGTAGGGACTAGCGACAATGAGCAGTTCTTC
CAWSVGTSDNEQFF
>TRBV9|TRBD2|TRBJ2-5|.
TGTGCCAGCAGCCCCCGCGGTGGGAGGGAAGAGACCCAGTACTTC
CASSPRGGREETQYF
>TRBV12-5|TRBD2|TRBJ2-3|once
TGTGCTAGTGGTTTGGTCGGGTTAGCGGGAGTGCCAGATACGCAGTATTTT
CASGLVGLAGVPDTQYF
>TRBV11-2|TRBD2|TRBJ2-3|.
TGTGCCAGCAGCCCACGGACTAGCGAAGTTAGTGCAGATACGCAGTATTTT
CASSPRTSEVSADTQYF
>TRBV4-1|.|TRBJ2-3|.
TGCGCCAGCAGCAAAACTAGTCGTCCAGATACGCAGTATTTT
CASSKTSRPDTQYF
>TRBV5-6|TRBD1|TRBJ2-7|.
TGTGCCAGCAGCTTCCGAGACAGGGCCTACGAGCAGTACTTC
CASSFRDRAYEQYF
>TRBV7-7|TRBD1|TRBJ2-3|.
TGTGCCAGCAGCTTAGAGCGACAGGGTAGCACGCAGTATTTT
CASSLERQGSTQYF
>TRBV7-9|.|TRBJ1-1|.
TGTGCCAGCAGCTTGTCACAGGGAATGAACACTGAAGCTTTCTTT
CASSLSQGMNTEAFF
>TRBV29-1|TRBD1|TRBJ1-1|.
TGCAGCGTTGAAGGGACAGGGGGCGGTGGCACTGAAGCTTTCTTT
CSVEGTGGGGTEAFF
>TRBV15|TRBD2|TRBJ2-1|.
TGTGCCACCAGCAGAGGCGAGGGACTAGAGGGCCATGAGCAGTTCTTC
CATSRGEGLEGHEQFF
>TRBV27|.|TRBJ2-1|.
TGTGCCAGCAGTTGGAGGGGCGACAGGGTCCCCTACAATGAGCAGTTCTTC
CASSWRGDRVPYNEQFF
>TRBV15|.|TRBJ1-3|.
TGTGCCACCAGCAGCCTCTCCCCTGGAAACACCATATATTTT
CATSSLSPGNTIYF
>TRBV19|.|TRBJ1-3|.
TGTGCCAGTAGTATAGTCCGACAAGCTGGAAACACCATATATTTT
CASSIVRQAGNTIYF
>TRBV24-1|.|TRBJ2-1|few
TGTGCCACCAGTGATTACCTAGCCTCCTCTGAGCAGTTCTTC
CATSDYLASSEQFF
>TRBV19|.|TRBJ1-1|.
TGTGCCAGTACCCCTCCCGGACAGTACACTGAAGCTTTCTTT
CASTPPGQYTEAFF
>TRBV24-1|.|TRBJ2-1|.
TGTGCCACCAGTGACCCACAGGGCTCCTACAATGAGCAGTTCTTC
CATSDPQGSYNEQFF
>TRBV7-9|.|TRBJ2-3|.
TGTGCCAGCAGCCGTCCAAAGGCTAGCGGTCGTCTAGGGGGAGATACGCAGTATTTT
CASSRPKASGRLGGDTQYF
>TRBV5-1|TRBD1|TRBJ2-1|few
TGCGCCAGCAGCACCAAATACAGGGGGGCGAGTAGCCAGGCTGAGCAGTTCTTC
CASSTKYRGASSQAEQFF
>TRBV7-2|.|TRBJ2-7|.
TGTGCCAGCAGCTTAGGATTTGGGACTCCTTACGAGCAGTACTTC
CASSLGFGTPYEQYF
>TRBV24-1|.|TRBJ2-5|.
TGTGCCACCAGCCGGAGAGGGCGGGAGACCCAGTACTTC
CATSRRGRETQYF
>TRBV7-2|.|TRBJ1-2|.
TGTGCCAGCAGCTTAGCCAGGGAATCTGGCTACACCTTC
CASSLARESGYTF
>TRBV4-3|TRBD1|TRBJ2-3|.
TGCGCCAGCAGCCAAGACATGGGGACAGGGGCGAACTCGGGCACAGATACGCAGTATTTT
CASSQDMGTGANSGTDTQYF
>TRBV27|.|TRBJ2-7|.
TGTGCCAGCAGTTGGTCAGAAAACTACGAGCAGTACTTC
CASSWSENYEQYF
>TRBV28|.|TRBJ1-1|.
TGTGCCAGCAGTTCGGGGGTGGAAGCTTTCTTT
CASSSGVEAFF
>TRBV19|.|TRBJ1-6|.
TGTGCCAGTAGTCGCACGACAGGTCATTCACCCCTCCACTTT
CASSRTTGHSPLHF
>TRBV7-2|TRBD1|TRBJ1-4|.
TGTGCCAGCAGCTTCGACAGGGGGGCTAATGAAAAACTGTTTTTT
CASSFDRGANEKLFF
>TRBV3-1/TRBV3-2|.|TRBJ2-7|.
TGTGCCAGCAGCCTGGTCTGGCCCTACGAGCAGTACTTC
CASSLVWPYEQYF
>TRBV2|TRBD1|TRBJ1-1|.
TGTGCCAGCGGACAGGAGAACACTGAAGCTTTCTTT
CASGQENTEAFF
>TRBV5-4|TRBD1|TRBJ2-1|.
TGTGCCAGCAGCTTGAATCCGGACAGGGTCTCAGGGGAGCAGTTCTTC
CASSLNPDRVSGEQFF
>TRBV2|TRBD1|TRBJ2-7|.
TGTGCCAGCAGTGAAGCGGTAGGACAGGGGAGCGACGAGCAGTACTTC
CASSEAVGQGSDEQYF
>TRBV30|TRBD1|TRBJ1-6|.
TGTGCCTGGAGTGTTACGGCAGGGGGAAATTCACCCCTCCACTTT
CAWSVTAGGNSPLHF
>TRBV27|TRBD1|TRBJ2-7|.
TGTGCCAGCAGTCCGGGAACAGGGGGGCGTTACGAGCAGTACTTC
CASSPGTGGRYEQYF
>TRBV10-2|.|TRBJ1-4|.
TGCGCCAGCAGTGATTTAAATGAAAAACTGTTTTTT
CASSDLNEKLFF